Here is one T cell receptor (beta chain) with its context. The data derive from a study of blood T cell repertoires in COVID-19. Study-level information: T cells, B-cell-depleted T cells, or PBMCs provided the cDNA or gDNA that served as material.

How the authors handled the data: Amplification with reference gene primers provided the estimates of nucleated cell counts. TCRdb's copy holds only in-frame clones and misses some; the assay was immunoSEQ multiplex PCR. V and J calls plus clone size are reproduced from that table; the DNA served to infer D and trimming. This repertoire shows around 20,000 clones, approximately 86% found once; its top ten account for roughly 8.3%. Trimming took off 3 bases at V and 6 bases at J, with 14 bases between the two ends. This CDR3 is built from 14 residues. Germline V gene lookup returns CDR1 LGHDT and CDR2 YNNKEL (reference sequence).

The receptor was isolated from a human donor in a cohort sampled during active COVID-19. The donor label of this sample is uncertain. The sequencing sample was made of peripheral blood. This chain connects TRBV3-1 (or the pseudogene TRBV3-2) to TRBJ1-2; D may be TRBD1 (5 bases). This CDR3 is CASSQMAGSNGYTF. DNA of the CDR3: TGTGCCAGCAGCCAGATGGCAGGGTCAAATGGCTACACCTTC.